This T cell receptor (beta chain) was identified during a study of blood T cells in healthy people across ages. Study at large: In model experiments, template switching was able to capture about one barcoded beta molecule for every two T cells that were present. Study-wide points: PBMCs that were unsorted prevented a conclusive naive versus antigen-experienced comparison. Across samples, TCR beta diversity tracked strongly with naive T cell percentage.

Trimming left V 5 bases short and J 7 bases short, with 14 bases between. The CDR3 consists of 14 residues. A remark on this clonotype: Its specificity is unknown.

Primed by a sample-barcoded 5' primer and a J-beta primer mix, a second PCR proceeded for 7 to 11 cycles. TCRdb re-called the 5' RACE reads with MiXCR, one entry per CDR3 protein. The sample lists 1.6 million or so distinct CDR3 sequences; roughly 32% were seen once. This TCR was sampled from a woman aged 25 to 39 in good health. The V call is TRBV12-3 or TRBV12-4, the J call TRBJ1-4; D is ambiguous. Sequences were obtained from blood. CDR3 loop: CASSTYRYGEKLFF. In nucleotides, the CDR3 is TGTGCCAGCAGTACCTATCGGTACGGTGAAAAACTGTTTTTT.